This T cell receptor (beta chain) was captured by sequencing in a study of regulatory T cells in long-lasting Graves disease listed by TCRdb under 2021. Study-level background: To count as having persistent Graves' disease, a patient had to have received antithyroid drug treatment for over 5 years with TSH receptor autoantibodies remaining persistently positive. This study used TCR sequencing and RNA sequencing of peripheral blood to compare persistent Graves' disease patients against newly diagnosed Graves' disease patients. The study took place in China and was registered as a clinical trial. TCR sequencing covered 13 persistent and approximately 20 newly diagnosed Graves' disease patients, around 33 samples in total. On average, persistent Graves' disease patients in the clinical cohort had been on antithyroid drugs for about 10.3 years.

General study outcomes and caveats: The small sample size was acknowledged by the authors as a limitation that may reduce accuracy. Peripheral blood alone was examined, since thyroid tissue, which constituted the primary lesion, could not be accessed. Lower TCR Shannon entropy and fewer highly expanded clones were observed in persistent Graves' disease patients than in newly diagnosed patients, which suggested clonal expansion. Patients with persistent disease shared more public clonotypes (under 3,000) than newly diagnosed patients did (more than 900). Persistent disease showed preferential use of TRBV28, TRBJ1-2 and TRBJ2-5, whereas newly diagnosed disease favored TRBV20-1 and TRBJ2-1. Sequencing and analysis were limited to the TCR beta chain.

Library method: multiplex PCR. The sequencer was an Illumina HiSeq 4000. TCR beta libraries were built with iRepertoire HTBI primers and Arm-PCR amplification of CDR3 regions. Before sequencing, the PCR products went through gel purification. In the paper's pipeline: A total of fewer than 65 TRBV and 14 TRBJ segments were identified across samples and were used for gene usage analysis of CDR3 amino acid clonotypes. COPE and FqMerger were used to merge filtered high-quality paired reads into contigs. BLAST was used to align contigs to IMGT TRBV, TRBD and TRBJ reference genes, and CDR3 was defined according to IMGT. Highly expanded clones were defined as clonotypes with a frequency above 0.1%. Shannon entropy served as the measure of repertoire diversity, while the Gini coefficient captured V-J evenness. Public clonotypes were defined as clonotypes shared by more than one individual. The public reads were run again by TCRdb, first through fastp at Q25 and then through MiXCR, and only productive beta chains were kept. Every entry covers one CDR3 protein and lists the most common genes and DNA from its rows. The V and J calls here are based on TCRdb, not the publication. The sample records 400,000 to 600,000 distinct CDR3 sequences, approximately 21% of which are singletons. Clones ranked in the top ten supply roughly 7% of the sample.

What the time point label conveys for this sample: persistent/refractory GD, antithyroid drugs over 5 years with positive TRAb. RNA was extracted from PBMCs in TRIzol for both TCR sequencing and RNA sequencing. The diagnosis of Graves' disease followed American Thyroid Association guidelines. The patients came from an endocrinology department in Xi'an, China. From each patient, roughly 9 milliliters of peripheral blood was collected into an EDTA anticoagulant tube. Ficoll Paque Plus density gradient separation was used to isolate PBMCs, and no further T cell sorting was done. RNA quality was checked with an Agilent 2100 Bioanalyzer and agarose gel, and concentration with a NanoDrop 2000. V was cut back by 2 bases and J by 0 bases, leaving a gap of 8 bases between them. The germline V gene (reference sequence) sets CDR1 to GTSNPN and CDR2 to SVGIG. Its CDR3 holds 14 amino acids, cysteine through phenylalanine. The entry retains the CDR3 DNA only, 42 bases that are in frame from base 1.

In the case of this clonotype: No cognate antigen has been identified for it. Base qualities are missing; no much larger clone stands one base away.

The specimen comprised peripheral blood mononuclear cells (PBMCs), sampled when the disease was refractory, from a patient treated with antithyroid drugs. The chain is encoded by TRBV30 joined to TRBJ1-3; a confident D gene designation cannot be given. The receptor was derived from a female donor with Graves disease. The DNA is TGTGCCTGGAGTTACTCCCTCTCTGGAAACACCATATATTTT. Protein translation: CAWSYSLSGNTIYF.